The entry below gives a single T cell receptor beta chain sequence along with its context. This sample is part of a study of blood T cell repertoires in COVID-19. The wider study: The study drew acute and convalescent COVID-19 samples from the United States, Italy and Spain.

Germline CDR1 reads SGHTA; CDR2 reads FQGNSA. After removal of 5 bases from V and 5 bases from J, the junction contained 8 bases not matched to a gene. There are 17 residues in the CDR3. In the authors' methods: Amplifying reference gene primers gave estimates of nucleated cell counts. Assay: immunoSEQ multiplex PCR; the TCRdb copy retains only in-frame clones and omits some. V and J calls and clone size are given by that table; D and trimming were obtained from the DNA. This table holds approximately 260,000 clones, 70% to 90% found once. Sequencing used peripheral blood. This clonotype was obtained from a woman aged 35 to 49 who had recovered from COVID-19. The J gene is TRBJ2-2, the V gene TRBV7-2; 13 bases line up with TRBD2. The CDR3 DNA is TGTGCCAGCAGCCCCCAAGGACTAGCGGGAGAAACCGGGGAGCTGTTTTTT. Translated, it gives CASSPQGLAGETGELFF. The variable domain in full, completed from reference TRBV7-2 and TRBJ2-2, reads GAGVSQSPSNKVTEKGKDVELRCDPISGHTALYWYRQSLGQGLEFLIYFQGNSAPDKSGLPSDRFSAERTGGSVSTLTIQRTQQEDSAVYLCASSPQGLAGETGELFFGEGSRLTVL.